These T cell receptor beta chains were read from a single sample in a study of control samples from healthy donors and cancer patients. Clones were sequenced by immunoSEQ multiplex PCR, and TCRdb holds only the in-frame ones, with some missing. The data contain around 120,000 clones, approximately 94% of them seen just once; the ten biggest clones take up around 3.6%. What was sequenced was blood. The receptors were gathered from a man aged 25 to 40 in good health. The CDR3 runs from the conserved cysteine through the conserved F or W. A D gene is named only where the DNA matches it firmly. Only part of the rows carry a size: once, few, many, or a class if the clone is expanded.

V	J	size	D	DNA	CDR3
TRBV5-1	TRBJ2-3	NA	NA	TGCGCCAGCAGCTTGGCGTCAGAAACAGATACGCAGTATTTT	CASSLASETDTQYF
TRBV30	TRBJ1-6	NA	NA	TGTGCCTGGAGTGTCAATTCACCCCTCCACTTT	CAWSVNSPLHF
TRBV5-4	TRBJ2-5	NA	TRBD2	TGTGCCAGCAGCTCTACTAGCGGGGACCAAGAGACCCAGTACTTC	CASSSTSGDQETQYF
TRBV7-2	TRBJ2-1	NA	NA	TGTGCCAGCAGCCAGCACCGACAGACTTACAATGAGCAGTTCTTC	CASSQHRQTYNEQFF
TRBV11-2	TRBJ2-2	NA	TRBD2	TGTGCCAGCAGCTTAGCGCGGGGGGCCTGGATGGCAGGGGAGCTGTTTTTT	CASSLARGAWMAGELFF
TRBV7-3	TRBJ1-1	NA	NA	TGTGCCAGCAGCCGGGGGACTGAAGCTTTCTTT	CASSRGTEAFF
TRBV2	TRBJ1-5	few	TRBD1	TGTGCCAGCAGTGAAATGACAGGGTATCAGCCCCAGCATTTT	CASSEMTGYQPQHF
TRBV7-9	TRBJ2-7	NA	NA	TGTGCCAGCAGCTTAGTGGGGCAGGGGGGTTCCTACGAGCAGTACTTC	CASSLVGQGGSYEQYF
TRBV30	TRBJ1-2	NA	NA	TGTGCCTGGAGGCTTCAGGGAGGTGGCTACACCTTC	CAWRLQGGGYTF
TRBV11-2	TRBJ2-5	NA	NA	TGTGCCAGCAGCTCAAGAAGCCCCGGGGGCCAAGAGACCCAGTACTTC	CASSSRSPGGQETQYF
TRBV30	TRBJ1-3	NA	NA	TGTGCCTCAGGAGGGGCGTCTGGAAACACCATATATTTT	CASGGASGNTIYF
TRBV6-7	TRBJ2-1	NA	NA	TGTGCCAGCAGTTCAGGGCGAGAGCAGTTCTTC	CASSSGREQFF
TRBV29-1	TRBJ1-5	NA	NA	TGCAGCGTTTCCACCGGGACAACGAATCAGCCCCAGCATTTT	CSVSTGTTNQPQHF
TRBV2	TRBJ1-6	NA	NA	TGTGCCAGCAGTGCAGGCGGGGCTAATTCACCCCTCCACTTT	CASSAGGANSPLHF
TRBV10-1	TRBJ2-7	few	TRBD1	TGCGCCAGCAGTGACAGGGGGTACGAGCAGTACTTC	CASSDRGYEQYF
TRBV5-1	TRBJ2-5	NA	TRBD1	TGCGCCAGCAGCTTGACCACAGGGGGCGAAGAGACCCAGTACTTC	CASSLTTGGEETQYF
TRBV18	TRBJ1-5	NA	TRBD1	TGTGCCAGCCCATCTCGGACAGGTGAGGGACAGCCCCAGCATTTT	CASPSRTGEGQPQHF
TRBV6-5	TRBJ1-2	NA	TRBD1	TGTGCCAGCAGTCCAACCGGGACAGCTAACTATGGCTACACCTTC	CASSPTGTANYGYTF